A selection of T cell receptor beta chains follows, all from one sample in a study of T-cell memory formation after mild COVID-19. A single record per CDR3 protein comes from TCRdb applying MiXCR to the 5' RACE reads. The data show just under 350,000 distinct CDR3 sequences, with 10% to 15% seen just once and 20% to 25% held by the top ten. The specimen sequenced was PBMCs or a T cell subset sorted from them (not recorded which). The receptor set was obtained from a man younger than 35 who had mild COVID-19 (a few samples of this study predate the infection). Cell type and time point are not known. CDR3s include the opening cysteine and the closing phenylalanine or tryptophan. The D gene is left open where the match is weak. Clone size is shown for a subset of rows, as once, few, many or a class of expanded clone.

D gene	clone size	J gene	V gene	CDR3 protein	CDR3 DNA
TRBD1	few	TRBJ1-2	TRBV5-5	CASTWTGGLYGYTF	TGTGCCAGCACCTGGACAGGGGGCCTCTATGGCTACACCTTC
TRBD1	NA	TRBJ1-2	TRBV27	CASSIRTGDNYGYTF	TGTGCCAGCAGCATAAGGACAGGGGATAACTATGGCTACACCTTC
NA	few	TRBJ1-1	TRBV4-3	CASSQEGRGEAFF	TGCGCCAGCAGCCAAGAAGGCAGGGGTGAAGCTTTCTTT
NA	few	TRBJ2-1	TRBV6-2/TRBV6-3	CATSQNWGEQFF	TGTGCCACCTCTCAAAACTGGGGGGAGCAGTTCTTC
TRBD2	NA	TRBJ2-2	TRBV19	CAGGGKLGGGELFF	TGTGCCGGGGGGGGGAAACTCGGAGGCGGGGAGCTGTTTTTT
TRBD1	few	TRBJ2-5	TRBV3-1	CASSRTGEETQYF	TGTGCCAGCAGCCGGACAGGGGAAGAGACCCAGTACTTC
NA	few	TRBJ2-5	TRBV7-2	CASSDGPQGTQYF	TGTGCCAGCAGCGACGGACCCCAGGGGACCCAGTACTTC
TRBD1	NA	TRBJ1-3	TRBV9	CASSEDRVNTIYF	TGTGCCAGCAGCGAGGACAGGGTGAACACCATATATTTT
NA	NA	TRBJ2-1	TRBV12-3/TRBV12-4	CASSLAGGPIEQFF	TGTGCCAGCAGTTTAGCGGGGGGGCCCATTGAGCAGTTCTTC
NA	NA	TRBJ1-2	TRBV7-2	CASSPRGHYGYTF	TGTGCCAGCAGCCCTAGGGGTCACTATGGCTACACCTTC
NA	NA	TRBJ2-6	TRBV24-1	CATSDPSTGANVLTF	TGTGCCACCAGTGACCCCTCCACTGGGGCCAACGTCCTGACTTTC
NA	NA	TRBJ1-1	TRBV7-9	CASSLLDGMNTEAFF	TGTGCCAGCAGCTTACTGGACGGAATGAACACTGAAGCTTTCTTT
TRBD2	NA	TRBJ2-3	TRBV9	CASSAGGGASDTQYF	TGTGCCAGCAGCGCCGGCGGGGGGGCCTCAGATACGCAGTATTTT
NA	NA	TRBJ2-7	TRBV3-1	CASSLHPSPSYEQYF	TGTGCCAGCAGCCTTCATCCTAGTCCGTCCTACGAGCAGTACTTC
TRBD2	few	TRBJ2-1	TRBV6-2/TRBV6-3	CASSHRRTSGGNEQFF	TGTGCCAGCAGTCACCGTCGGACTAGCGGGGGAAATGAGCAGTTCTTC
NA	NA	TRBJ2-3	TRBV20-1	CSALRRVTDTQYF	TGCAGTGCTCTGAGGCGGGTGACAGATACGCAGTATTTT
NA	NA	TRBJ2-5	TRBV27	CASRSRIGKTQYF	TGTGCCAGCAGGTCCAGAATCGGAAAGACCCAGTACTTC
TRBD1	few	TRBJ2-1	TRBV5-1	CASSTQGRTGGGEQFF	TGCGCCAGCAGCACCCAGGGCAGGACAGGGGGTGGTGAGCAGTTCTTC
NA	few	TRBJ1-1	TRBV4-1	CASSHIQGPFNTEAFF	TGCGCCAGCAGCCATATCCAGGGCCCCTTTAACACTGAAGCTTTCTTT
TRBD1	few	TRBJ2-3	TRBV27	CASSFSLGTGARDTQYF	TGTGCCAGCAGTTTTTCTCTCGGGACAGGCGCGAGAGATACGCAGTATTTT
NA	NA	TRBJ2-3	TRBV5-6	CASSPPRLGSWHTQYF	TGTGCCAGCAGCCCCCCCCGGCTAGGAAGTTGGCATACGCAGTATTTT
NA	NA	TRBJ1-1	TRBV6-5	CASRQRGYQDTEAFF	TGTGCCAGCAGGCAGAGGGGGTATCAGGACACTGAAGCTTTCTTT
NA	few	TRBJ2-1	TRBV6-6	CAAAGAGRNEQFF	TGTGCCGCCGCCGGGGCAGGAAGAAATGAGCAGTTCTTC
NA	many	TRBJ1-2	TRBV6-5	CASSYEPNYGYTF	TGTGCCAGCAGTTACGAGCCTAACTATGGCTACACCTTC
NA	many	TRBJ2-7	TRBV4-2	CASSPTKGGAPHEQYF	TGTGCCAGCAGCCCCACAAAGGGGGGTGCTCCGCACGAGCAGTACTTC